The 31 T cell receptor beta chains below come from one sample, sequenced in a study of type 1 regulatory T cells. Via MiXCR, TCRdb re-called the reads, giving one row per CDR3 protein. The data hold around 65,000 distinct CDR3 sequences, with more than 45% observed a single time. Antigens for these TCRs are unknown. Sequencing was performed on cultured non-Tr1 T cells, either the whole culture or a sorted T cell fraction (not recorded which). These receptor sequences come from a human donor in good health.

Only a few counts were recorded for this clonotype. V is TRBV6-1 and J is TRBJ1-2; no clear D. Between the trimmed V and J ends, which lost 3 bases and 8 bases, there was a span of 13 bases. CDR1 is MNHNS and CDR2 is SASEGT in the germline V gene. The CDR3 runs 13 residues. CDR3 bases: TGTGCCAGCAGTGATCCCCACGCTTCCGGCTACACCTTC. Amino acids: CASSDPHASGYTF.

This clonotype was found a few times. The chain combines TRBV25-1 with TRBJ1-1; TRBD1 matches 8 bases. The germline V gene encodes CDR1 MGHDK and CDR2 SYGVNS. The length of the CDR3 is 17 residues. V lost 1 base to trimming and J lost 1 base; unmatched junction nucleotides: 8. The CDR3, as DNA: TGTGCCAGCAGTGAATTTGAACAGGGGGATGGGAACACTGAAGCTTTCTTT. Its translation: CASSEFEQGDGNTEAFF.

This rearrangement joins TRBV29-1 to TRBJ1-2; D is perhaps TRBD1 (5 bases). Germline-derived CDR1 and CDR2 are SQVTM and ANQGSEA. The CDR3 runs 15 residues. The V gene lost 1 base and the J gene lost 1 base, with 13 bases spanning the gap. As DNA, the CDR3 is TGCAGCGTTGAAGTCGAAGAGGGGCTTAACTATGGCTACACCTTC. Translation: CSVEVEEGLNYGYTF.

The chain combines TRBV29-1 with TRBJ2-7; no clear D. CDR1 is SQVTM, CDR2 ANQGSEA, per germline. The CDR3 sequence is 12 residues long. The V end lost 4 bases, the J end lost 4 bases, and 11 bases lay between the germline ends. The CDR3 coding sequence is TGCAGCGTTGGCCAGGAACTATACGAGCAGTACTTC. This sequence encodes CSVGQELYEQYF.

Concerning this clonotype: Compared with germline, one end of the junction differs, possibly owing to a read error. The rearrangement uses TRBV24-1 and TRBJ2-1; 11 bases are a match to TRBD1. CDR3 size: 16 residues. The germline gives CDR1 KGHDR, CDR2 SFDVKD. CDR3 region: CATSDKGQGARNEQLF. CDR3 sequence (DNA): TGTGCCACCAGTGACAAAGGACAGGGGGCGAGGAATGAGCAGTTATTC.

The chain combines TRBV6-5 with TRBJ2-7; TRBD2 matches at 8 bases. Germline CDR1 is MNHEY and CDR2 is SVGAGI. This CDR3 is 15 amino acids long. V lost 8 bases and J lost 1; bases outside the gene matches: 10. The CDR3 here is CASRPPSGGSYEQYF. In nucleotides, the CDR3 is TGTGCCAGCCGCCCCCCGAGCGGGGGATCCTACGAGCAGTACTTC.

This clonotype has only a few counts. V usage is TRBV29-1 and J usage is TRBJ2-3; 9 nucleotides match TRBD2. This CDR3 spans 12 amino acids. V shed 7 bases, J shed 4 bases, and the junction held 3 bases outside the gene matches. Germline-derived CDR1 and CDR2 are SQVTM and ANQGSEA. The CDR3 coding sequence is TGCAGCGGGAGACTAGCGGCAGATACGCAGTATTTT. Translating it yields CSGRLAADTQYF.

At least ten counts were recorded for this clonotype. This chain uses TRBV6-5 with TRBJ2-3; TRBD2 is a possible D gene (6 bases). From germline, CDR1 is MNHEY and CDR2 SVGAGI. CDR3 length: 16 amino acids. V shed 0 bases and J shed 1 base, with 11 bases lying between them. The CDR3 is CASSYSIAGRTDTQYF. The CDR3, as DNA: TGTGCCAGCAGTTACTCGATCGCGGGGCGCACAGATACGCAGTATTTT.

This clonotype was found a few times. This chain uses TRBV2 with TRBJ1-5; 8 nucleotides match TRBD1. The CDR3 is 17 amino acids. Germline V CDR1 and CDR2: SNHLY, FYNNEI. V shed 0 bases, J shed 3 bases, and the junction held 7 bases outside the gene matches. The CDR3 sequence: CASSEAGGQAINQPQHF. DNA for the CDR3: TGTGCCAGCAGTGAAGCTGGGGGACAGGCGATCAATCAGCCCCAGCATTTT.

This clonotype was seen once. The CDR3 loop is CASSVGLAGDADTQYF. CDR3 nucleotides: TGTGCCAGCAGCGTGGGACTAGCGGGGGATGCAGATACGCAGTATTTT. The genes are TRBV2 and TRBJ2-3; TRBD2 aligns across 14 bases. CDR3 length: 16 residues. The V segment lost 6 bases and the J segment 4 bases; nucleotides outside the gene matches: 6. CDR1 and CDR2 (germline): SNHLY, FYNNEI.

CDR3 bases: TGCAGTGCTAGAGGCAGCTATGGCTACACCTTC. Its translation: CSARGSYGYTF. The V call is TRBV20-1, the J call TRBJ1-2; D remains unclear. Germline V CDR1 and CDR2: DFQATT, SNEGSKA (reference sequence). The CDR3 totals 11 residues. V shed 1 base and J shed 4 bases, with 4 bases lying between them.

V and J are TRBV5-1 and TRBJ1-4; no firm D call. The germline CDR1 and CDR2 sequences are SGHRS and YFSETQ. Trimming left V 0 bases short and J 3 bases short, with 9 bases between. The CDR3 has 15 amino acids. The CDR3 DNA reads TGCGCCAGCAGCTTGGTTGGGCTCTCTAATGAAAAACTGTTTTTT. Encoded protein: CASSLVGLSNEKLFF.

The chain couples TRBV29-1 to TRBJ1-1; the D gene is possibly TRBD1 (5 bases). CDR3 size: 11 residues. Germline V lookup: CDR1 SQVTM, CDR2 ANQGSEA. The V and J ends lost 7 bases and 6 bases respectively, with 12 bases between them. As DNA, the CDR3 is TGCAGCGCTGTTGACAGCCCTGAAGCTTTCTTT. Its protein is CSAVDSPEAFF.

This clonotype came up a few times. V usage is TRBV11-2 and J usage is TRBJ1-2; 11 nucleotides line up with TRBD1. V trimming: 1 base; J trimming: 4 bases; junction bases outside the gene matches: 2. Germline lookup yields CDR1 SGHAT and CDR2 FQNNGV. The CDR3 has 15 amino acids. The CDR3 loop is CASSLGGTGGYGYTF. The DNA for the CDR3 is TGTGCCAGCAGCTTAGGCGGGACAGGGGGCTATGGCTACACCTTC.

This clonotype was detected many times. The V call is TRBV3-1, the J call TRBJ1-2, with 7 bases that match TRBD1. The CDR3 has 14 amino acids. The germline V gene has CDR1 LGHDT and CDR2 YNNKEL (reference sequence). V gave up 6 bases and J gave up 6 bases; unmatched junction bases: 10. The CDR3 spells CASSPRQGRNGYTF. Written as DNA, the CDR3 is TGTGCCAGCAGTCCCCGACAGGGAAGAAATGGCTACACCTTC.

The gene calls are TRBV7-2 and TRBJ2-5; perhaps TRBD2 as D (5 bases). The CDR3 covers 13 residues. CDR1 and CDR2 (germline): SGHTA, FQGNSA. Trimming stripped 8 bases from V and 4 bases from J, with 14 bases between. The CDR3 DNA reads TGTGCCAGCTCCGTACGGGATGGAGAGACCCAGTACTTC. Its protein is CASSVRDGETQYF.

This clonotype came up a few times. The rearrangement joins TRBV28 to TRBJ2-7, with 8 bases lining up with TRBD1. J gave up 3 bases and V 8 bases, and 9 bases lay outside the gene matches. Germline V gives CDR1 MDHEN, CDR2 SYDVKM. The CDR3 loop spans 14 amino acids. The CDR3 DNA is TGTGCCAGCTACGCTTTAGGACAGGGCTACGAGCAGTACTTC. Its protein product is CASYALGQGYEQYF. Full variable domain (remainder filled in from reference TRBV28 and TRBJ2-7): DVKVTQSSRYLVKRTGEKVFLECVQDMDHENMFWYRQDPGLGLRLIYFSYDVKMKEKGDIPEGYSVSREKKERFSLILESASTNQTSMYLCASYALGQGYEQYFGPGTRLTVT.

This rearrangement joins TRBV6-4 to TRBJ2-3, with TRBD2 as a possible D gene (6 bases). Trimming left V 2 bases short and J 0 bases short, with 6 bases between. This CDR3 region has 14 residues. Per the germline V gene, CDR1 is MRHNA and CDR2 is SNTAGT. CDR3: CASSDAGSTDTQYF. CDR3 sequence (DNA): TGTGCCAGCAGTGACGCGGGAAGCACAGATACGCAGTATTTT.

This clonotype came up a few times. The gene calls are TRBV2 and TRBJ2-5, with 7 bases aligning to TRBD2. The CDR3 is made up of 12 amino acids. J gave up 4 bases and V 6 bases, and 2 bases lay outside the gene matches. Germline V gives CDR1 SNHLY, CDR2 FYNNEI. The CDR3 sequence is CASSKRGETQYF. DNA for the CDR3: TGTGCCAGCAGCAAGCGGGGAGAGACCCAGTACTTC.

The V call is TRBV6-6, the J call TRBJ2-3, with TRBD2 matching 7 bases. The length of the CDR3 is 15 residues. Germline V lookup: CDR1 MNHNY, CDR2 SVGAGI (reference sequence). J lost 0 bases, V lost 3 bases, and 3 bases had no gene match. CDR3 bases: TGTGCCAGCAGTTATAGCGGGTCTAGCACAGATACGCAGTATTTT. It translates to CASSYSGSSTDTQYF.

This clonotype was observed a few times. The J gene is TRBJ1-1, the V gene TRBV4-2; D remains ambiguous. V shed 0 bases and J shed 3 bases, with 5 bases lying between them. Germline V gives CDR1 LGHNA, CDR2 YNFKEQ. The CDR3 has 13 amino acids. CDR3 DNA: TGTGCCAGCAGCCAAGACAGCTACACTGAAGCTTTCTTT. This translates into CASSQDSYTEAFF.

The gene calls are TRBV5-1 and TRBJ2-7; D is tentatively TRBD1 or TRBD2 (6 bases each). The CDR3 consists of 12 residues. V was clipped by 7 bases and J by 3 bases, with 11 bases between them. Germline values: CDR1 SGHRS, CDR2 YFSETQ. The CDR3: CASGGPGYEQYF. Written as DNA, the CDR3 is TGCGCCAGCGGGGGGCCGGGCTACGAGCAGTACTTC.

The chain recombines TRBV2 with TRBJ2-5; D is perhaps TRBD2 (6 bases). The germline V and J ends were trimmed by 4 bases and 5 bases, with 14 bases remaining between them. This CDR3 comprises 14 residues. Germline V gene sequence: CDR1 SNHLY, CDR2 FYNNEI. CDR3 DNA sequence: TGTGCCAGCAGTGGTCTAGCGAGATTTGAGACCCAGTACTTC. Residues: CASSGLARFETQYF.

The chain combines TRBV20-1 with TRBJ2-1; D gene ambiguous. There are 12 residues in the CDR3. The germline V gene has CDR1 DFQATT and CDR2 SNEGSKA (reference sequence). Trimming removed 4 bases at V and 8 bases at J, with 12 bases between. This CDR3 reads CSANTLADEQFF. The CDR3, as DNA: TGCAGTGCTAATACCCTGGCTGATGAGCAGTTCTTC.

This clonotype was counted once. The V and J genes are TRBV20-1 and TRBJ2-3; weak D call: TRBD2 (5 bases). CDR1 and CDR2 from the germline V gene are DFQATT and SNEGSKA (reference sequence). This CDR3 spans 14 amino acids. Trimming shortened V by 1 base and J by 2 bases, and 10 bases separated the two germline ends. The CDR3 loop reads CSARVLDSTDTQYF. The CDR3 DNA reads as TGCAGTGCTAGAGTGTTGGACTCCACAGATACGCAGTATTTT.

This chain uses TRBV18 with TRBJ2-5; D not resolved. Between the trimmed V and J ends, which lost 6 bases and 2 bases, there was a span of 10 bases. CDR1 KGHSH and CDR2 LQKENI come from the germline V gene. CDR3 length: 13 residues. This CDR3 is CASSLGWQETQYF. CDR3 in DNA: TGTGCCAGCTCCCTAGGGTGGCAAGAGACCCAGTACTTC.

This clonotype was counted a few times. CDR3 bases: TGTGCCAGCAGCGTAGACGGGACGGGAGAGACCCAGTACTTC. Translation gives CASSVDGTGETQYF. The V and J genes are TRBV9 and TRBJ2-5; D is tentatively TRBD1 or TRBD2 (5 bases each). The CDR3 runs to 14 residues. With 0 bases removed from V and 4 bases from J, the gap between germline ends came to 10 bases. Germline CDR1 reads SGDLS; CDR2 reads YYNGEE. The complete variable domain, with remaining parts taken from reference TRBV9 and TRBJ2-5, reads DSGVTQTPKHLITATGQRVTLRCSPRSGDLSVYWYQQSLDQGLQFLIQYYNGEERAKGNILERFSAQQFPDLHSELNLSSLELGDSALYFCASSVDGTGETQYFGPGTRLLVL.

This clonotype was counted a few times. The V and J genes are TRBV12-3 or TRBV12-4 and TRBJ2-1; 10 nucleotides match TRBD2. The CDR3 contains 14 residues. Trimming at V came to 6 bases and at J to 14 bases, leaving 13 bases not matched to a gene. The CDR3 reads CASRASGGGGLEFF. The CDR3 nucleotides are TGTGCCAGCAGGGCTAGCGGGGGAGGGGGTTTGGAGTTCTTC.

This clonotype was counted a few times. The chain couples TRBV29-1 to TRBJ2-7; D remains unclear. The CDR3 spans 12 residues. Per germline, CDR1 SQVTM and CDR2 ANQGSEA. Trimming shortened V by 4 bases and J by 6 bases, and 13 bases separated the two germline ends. CDR3 sequence (DNA): TGCAGCGTTGTAGGTGGGTCGTTCGAGCAGTACTTC. Protein: CSVVGGSFEQYF.

The chain is built from TRBV7-9 and TRBJ2-7; 10 bases map to TRBD1. The CDR3 length is 14 residues. Per germline, CDR1 SEHNR and CDR2 FQNEAQ (reference sequence). The J segment lost 5 bases and the V segment lost 5 bases, leaving 6 bases of the junction unmatched. The DNA for the CDR3 is TGTGCCAGCAGCCCAGGACAGGGGGGGAACGAGCAGTACTTC. This gives the protein CASSPGQGGNEQYF.

In its sample, this clonotype was seen once. The rearrangement joins TRBV5-1 to TRBJ2-1, with D possibly called TRBD1 or TRBD2 (5 bases each). This CDR3 is 15 amino acids long. CDR1 is SGHRS and CDR2 is YFSETQ in the germline V gene. V lost 2 bases and J lost 1, with 10 bases in between. The CDR3 loop reads CASSLRGPSYNEQFF. CDR3 DNA: TGCGCCAGCAGCTTAAGGGGACCTTCCTACAATGAGCAGTTCTTC.